What follows are 17 T cell receptor beta chains derived from one specimen sequenced in a study of cytomegalovirus exposure and HLA in healthy donors. The assay was immunoSEQ multiplex PCR, and TCRdb's table has in-frame clones only and misses some. The data contain about 150,000 clones, about 86% of them singletons. Specimen: PBMCs. Every receptor here comes from a human donor in good health.

This chain uses TRBV19 with TRBJ1-5; D remains ambiguous. V shed 3 bases and J shed 2 bases, with 14 bases lying between them. The germline CDR1 and CDR2 sequences are LNHDA and SQIVND (reference sequence). The CDR3 runs to 16 residues. This CDR3 is CASSIFSVVGNQPQHF. The CDR3 coding sequence is TGTGCCAGTAGTATTTTTAGCGTTGTTGGCAATCAGCCCCAGCATTTT.

CDR3: CASSFAPGQPNEKLFF. CDR3 sequence (DNA): TGTGCCAGCAGTTTCGCCCCGGGACAGCCTAATGAAAAACTGTTTTTT. The V call is TRBV6-5, the J call TRBJ1-4, with TRBD1 identical over 7 bases. The CDR3 covers 16 residues. Germline V gene sequence: CDR1 MNHEY, CDR2 SVGAGI. Trimming removed 4 bases from V and 3 bases from J; junction bases left unmatched: 8.

This clone has a handful of counts. The CDR3 loop reads CASSELASGRYYEQYF. The CDR3 DNA reads TGTGCCAGCAGTGAGCTCGCTAGCGGGAGATACTACGAGCAGTACTTC. The rearrangement joins TRBV6-1 to TRBJ2-7, with TRBD2 identical over 10 bases. The germline V gene encodes CDR1 MNHNS and CDR2 SASEGT. The CDR3 contains 16 residues. With 3 bases clipped from V and 3 bases from J, the junction kept 8 bases outside the gene matches.

This chain joins TRBV6-5 and TRBJ2-2; 7 nucleotides agree with TRBD1. Per germline, CDR1 MNHEY and CDR2 SVGAGI. The trim removed 5 bases at V and 5 bases at J, leaving 5 bases unmatched. CDR3 size: 14 residues. The CDR3 bases are TGTGCCAGCAGTAAGGGGGCGGTTACCGGGGAGCTGTTTTTT. Its translation is CASSKGAVTGELFF.

The chain combines TRBV18 with TRBJ2-5; D may be TRBD1 (6 bases). Trimming stripped 0 bases from V and 9 bases from J, with 17 bases between. Germline CDR1 is KGHSH and CDR2 is LQKENI. This CDR3 is 15 amino acids long. CDR3 sequence (DNA): TGTGCCAGCTCACCACCTTCTATGGGGGCCGCCCCCCAGTACTTC. Encoded protein: CASSPPSMGAAPQYF.

The CDR3 loop is CASSLEFVGRETQYF. CDR3 nucleotide sequence: TGTGCCAGCAGCTTAGAATTTGTGGGGAGAGAGACCCAGTACTTC. The gene calls are TRBV7-9 and TRBJ2-5; D is perhaps TRBD2 (5 bases). V gave up 1 base and J gave up 4 bases, with 13 bases separating them. Germline V lookup: CDR1 SEHNR, CDR2 FQNEAQ (reference sequence). This CDR3 comprises 15 residues.

The J gene is TRBJ2-7, the V gene TRBV19, with D unclear. Trimming stripped 1 base from V and 2 bases from J, with 6 bases between. The CDR3 length is 13 residues. CDR1 and CDR2 (germline): LNHDA, SQIVND (reference sequence). The CDR3 nucleotides read TGTGCCAGTAGTATAGGGCGGACCTACGAGCAGTACTTC. It specifies CASSIGRTYEQYF.

V usage is TRBV4-3 and J usage is TRBJ2-1, with 8 positions matching TRBD2. CDR3 size: 16 residues. Germline CDR1 is LGHNA and CDR2 is YSLEER. J was trimmed by 0 bases and V by 4 bases; bases with no gene match: 5. This CDR3 is CASSLSGGSSYNEQFF. In nucleotides, the CDR3 is TGCGCCAGCAGCCTGTCGGGGGGGAGCTCCTACAATGAGCAGTTCTTC.

The rearrangement uses TRBV5-5 and TRBJ1-4; 7 positions match TRBD1. The CDR3 is 13 residues long. The J segment lost 9 bases and the V segment lost 0 bases, leaving 2 bases of the junction unmatched. CDR1 is SGHKS and CDR2 is YYEKEE in the germline V gene (reference sequence). CDR3 loop: CASSLGGQQKLFF. The DNA for the CDR3 is TGTGCCAGCAGCTTGGGGGGACAGCAAAAACTGTTTTTT. Full variable domain (remainder filled in from reference TRBV5-5 and TRBJ1-4): DAGVTQSPTHLIKTRGQQVTLRCSPISGHKSVSWYQQVLGQGPQFIFQYYEKEERGRGNFPDRFSARQFPNYSSELNVNALLLGDSALYLCASSLGGQQKLFFGSGTQLSVL.

This clone appeared a few times. The genes are TRBV27 and TRBJ1-6, with TRBD1 matching 11 bases. The CDR3 is 15 amino acids. The germline V gene has CDR1 MNHEY and CDR2 SMNVEV (reference sequence). Unmatched junction bases numbered 7, after V lost 5 bases and J lost 10 bases. The CDR3 protein is CASSPRDRGESPLHF. The DNA of the CDR3 is TGTGCCAGCAGTCCTCGGGACAGGGGGGAATCACCCCTCCACTTT.

The rearrangement joins TRBV7-9 to TRBJ1-1, with D maybe TRBD1 (5 bases). In germline, CDR1 is SEHNR, CDR2 FQNEAQ (reference sequence). The V gene lost 5 bases and the J gene lost 5 bases, with 21 bases spanning the gap. CDR3 length: 16 residues. The CDR3 nucleotides are TGTGCCAGCAGCCCTCTCCTTCAGGGTTCGAAAACTGAAGCTTTCTTT. It encodes CASSPLLQGSKTEAFF.

The chain recombines TRBV27 with TRBJ1-3, with a possible D match to TRBD1 (5 bases). Germline V lookup: CDR1 MNHEY, CDR2 SMNVEV (reference sequence). Between the trimmed V and J ends, which lost 2 bases and 2 bases, there was a span of 7 bases. This CDR3 region has 14 residues. The CDR3 reads CASSLLGAGNTIYF. The CDR3 bases are TGTGCCAGCAGTTTACTAGGGGCTGGAAACACCATATATTTT.

The J gene is TRBJ2-5, the V gene TRBV27, with 9 positions matching TRBD1. Germline V gene sequence: CDR1 MNHEY, CDR2 SMNVEV (reference sequence). Germline trimming cut 3 bases from V and 2 bases from J; bases unmatched to any gene: 7. CDR3 size: 16 residues. The CDR3 spells CASSLWGQGRQETQYF. DNA for the CDR3: TGTGCCAGCAGTTTGTGGGGACAGGGCAGACAAGAGACCCAGTACTTC.

V is TRBV6-1 and J is TRBJ1-5; D perhaps matches TRBD1 (5 bases). The CDR3 extends over 15 amino acids. CDR1 and CDR2 from the germline V gene are MNHNS and SASEGT. Trimming cost V 5 bases and J 0 bases, with 11 bases left between them. The CDR3 DNA is TGTGCCAGCAGTACAGGATTAGGTAGCAATCAGCCCCAGCATTTT. Encoded protein: CASSTGLGSNQPQHF.

The V and J genes are TRBV5-8 and TRBJ1-6; a weak D match, TRBD1 (5 bases). Germline lookup yields CDR1 SGHTS and CDR2 YDEGEE. The length of the CDR3 is 18 residues. V lost 3 bases and J lost 0, with 16 bases in between. Here the CDR3 reads CASSSTGGRSSYNSPLHF. The CDR3 DNA sequence: TGTGCCAGCAGCTCGACCGGGGGGAGGAGCTCCTATAATTCACCCCTCCACTTT.

V and J are TRBV2 and TRBJ1-6; D remains ambiguous. Looked up from germline, CDR1 is SNHLY and CDR2 is FYNNEI. The CDR3 runs to 13 residues. V lost 11 bases to trimming and J lost 10 bases, with 18 bases between them. The CDR3 DNA is TGTGCCTCCTCACCGGGTCAGAAATCACCCCTCCACTTT. Protein product: CASSPGQKSPLHF.

The CDR3, as DNA: TGTGCCGTCTCTTCCGAGCAGTACTTC. It yields the protein CAVSSEQYF. The chain joins TRBV28 to TRBJ2-7; D unclear. Germline lookup yields CDR1 MDHEN and CDR2 SYDVKM. Between the trimmed V and J ends, which lost 11 bases and 6 bases, there was a span of 8 bases. The CDR3 has 9 amino acids.